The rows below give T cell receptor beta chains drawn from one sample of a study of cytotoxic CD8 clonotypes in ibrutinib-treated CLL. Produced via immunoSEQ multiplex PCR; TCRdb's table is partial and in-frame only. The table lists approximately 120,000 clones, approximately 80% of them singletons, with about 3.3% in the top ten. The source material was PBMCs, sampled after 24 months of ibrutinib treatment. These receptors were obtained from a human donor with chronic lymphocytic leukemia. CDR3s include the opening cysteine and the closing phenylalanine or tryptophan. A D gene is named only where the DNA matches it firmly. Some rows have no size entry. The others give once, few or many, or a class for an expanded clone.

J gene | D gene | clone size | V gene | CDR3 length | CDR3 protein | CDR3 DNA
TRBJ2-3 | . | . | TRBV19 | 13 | CASSMIVTDTQYF | TGTGCCAGTAGTATGATTGTGACAGATACGCAGTATTTT
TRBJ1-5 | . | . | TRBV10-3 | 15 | CAIGGGTTSNQPQHF | TGTGCCATCGGAGGGGGGACAACTAGCAATCAGCCCCAGCATTTT
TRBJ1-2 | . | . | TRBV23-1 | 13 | CASSQKSPYGYTF | TGCGCCAGCAGTCAGAAGAGTCCTTATGGCTACACCTTC
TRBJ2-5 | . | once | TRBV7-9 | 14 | CASTERESVGTQYF | TGTGCCAGCACCGAGAGGGAGTCAGTAGGGACCCAGTACTTC
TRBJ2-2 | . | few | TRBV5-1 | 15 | CASTGGQIFTGELFF | TGCGCCAGCACCGGAGGACAGATCTTCACCGGGGAGCTGTTTTTT
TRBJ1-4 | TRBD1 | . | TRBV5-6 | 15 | CASSIAGQGGEKLFF | TGTGCCAGCAGCATCGCGGGACAGGGGGGCGAAAAACTGTTTTTT
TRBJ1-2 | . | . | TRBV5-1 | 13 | CAISEKGLDGYTF | TGCGCCATCTCTGAGAAGGGTTTGGATGGCTACACCTTC
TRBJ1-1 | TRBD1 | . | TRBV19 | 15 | CASSILGGQGSRAFF | TGTGCCAGTAGTATTCTTGGGGGACAGGGATCTAGAGCTTTCTTT
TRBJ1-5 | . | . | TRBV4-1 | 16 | CASSPRTVDSNQPQHF | TGCGCCAGCAGCCCTAGGACAGTCGATAGCAATCAGCCCCAGCATTTT
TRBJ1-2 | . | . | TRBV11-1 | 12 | CASSRENYGYTF | TGTGCCAGCAGCCGAGAGAACTATGGCTACACCTTC
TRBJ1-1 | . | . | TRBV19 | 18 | CASRYLFGGSALNTEAFF | TGTGCCAGTAGATACCTCTTCGGAGGGTCTGCATTGAACACTGAAGCTTTCTTT
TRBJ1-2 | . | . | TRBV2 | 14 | CASSEPLDSRGYTF | TGTGCCAGCAGTGAACCCCTAGACAGTAGGGGCTACACCTTC
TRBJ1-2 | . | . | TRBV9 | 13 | CASSVDGRRGYTF | TGTGCCAGCAGCGTAGATGGGCGGCGGGGCTACACCTTC
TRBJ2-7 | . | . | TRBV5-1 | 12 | CASSPAGYEQYF | TGCGCCAGCAGCCCTGCCGGCTACGAGCAGTACTTC
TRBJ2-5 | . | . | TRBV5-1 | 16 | CASSFQGSLVQETQYF | TGCGCCAGCAGCTTTCAGGGTAGCTTAGTCCAAGAGACCCAGTACTTC
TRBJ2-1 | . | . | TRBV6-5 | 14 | CATSKRTSYNEQFF | TGTGCCACGTCAAAGCGGACCTCCTACAATGAGCAGTTCTTC
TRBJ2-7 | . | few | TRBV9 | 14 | CASSSSSRGGEQYF | TGTGCCAGCAGCTCGAGCAGCAGGGGAGGCGAGCAGTACTTC
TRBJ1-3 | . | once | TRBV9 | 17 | CASSVGSTRVSGNTIYF | TGTGCCAGCAGCGTGGGCTCTACCAGGGTATCTGGAAACACCATATATTTT
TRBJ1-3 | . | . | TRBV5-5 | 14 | CASSQGHSGNTIYF | TGTGCCAGCAGCCAGGGACACTCTGGAAACACCATATATTTT
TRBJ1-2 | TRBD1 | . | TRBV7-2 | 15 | CASRIGSRGPYGYTF | TGTGCCAGCAGAATAGGATCGAGGGGGCCCTATGGCTACACCTTC
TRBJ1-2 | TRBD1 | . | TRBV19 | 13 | CASSPIQGDGYTF | TGTGCCAGTAGTCCAATCCAGGGGGATGGCTACACCTTC
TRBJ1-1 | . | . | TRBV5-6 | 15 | CASSLVIRLNTEAFF | TGTGCCAGCAGCTTGGTAATTCGATTGAACACTGAAGCTTTCTTT
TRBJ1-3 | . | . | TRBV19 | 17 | CASSIGWTLLGGNTIYF | TGTGCCAGTAGTATCGGTTGGACCCTGCTAGGTGGAAACACCATATATTTT
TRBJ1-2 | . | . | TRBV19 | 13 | CASSISRYYGYTF | TGTGCCAGTAGTATTAGCAGGTACTATGGCTACACCTTC
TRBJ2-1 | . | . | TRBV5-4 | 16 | CASSGDGGSSYNEQFF | TGTGCCAGCAGCGGAGACGGGGGCAGCTCCTACAATGAGCAGTTCTTC
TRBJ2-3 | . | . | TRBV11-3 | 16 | CASSPGYGGLSDTQYF | TGTGCCAGCAGCCCCGGGTACGGGGGTCTTTCTGATACGCAGTATTTT
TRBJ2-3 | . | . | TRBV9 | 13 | CASSVLQTDTQYF | TGTGCCAGCAGCGTCCTACAGACAGATACGCAGTATTTT
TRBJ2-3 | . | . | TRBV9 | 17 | CASSGRGHWTSTDTQYF | TGTGCCAGCAGCGGGCGGGGCCACTGGACTAGCACAGATACGCAGTATTTT
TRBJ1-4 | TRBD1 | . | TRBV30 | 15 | CAWTGNRGANEKLFF | TGTGCCTGGACCGGGAACAGGGGAGCTAATGAAAAACTGTTTTTT
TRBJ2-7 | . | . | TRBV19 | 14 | CASSQGPGNYEQYF | TGTGCCAGTAGCCAGGGTCCGGGCAACTACGAGCAGTACTTC
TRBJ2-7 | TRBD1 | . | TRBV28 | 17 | CASSLVAGQGARYEQYF | TGTGCCAGCAGTTTAGTCGCGGGACAGGGGGCACGCTACGAGCAGTACTTC
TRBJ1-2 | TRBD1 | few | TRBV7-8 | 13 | CASRRTGGHGYTF | TGTGCCAGCAGAAGGACAGGGGGTCATGGCTACACCTTC
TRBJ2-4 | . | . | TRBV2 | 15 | CASSEVGLAKNIQYF | TGTGCCAGCAGTGAAGTCGGATTAGCCAAAAACATTCAGTACTTC
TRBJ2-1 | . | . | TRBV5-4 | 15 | CASSPEPVSYNEQFF | TGTGCCAGCAGCCCGGAACCAGTCTCCTACAATGAGCAGTTCTTC
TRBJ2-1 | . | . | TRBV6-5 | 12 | CASGSSYNEQFF | TGTGCCAGCGGGAGCTCCTACAATGAGCAGTTCTTC
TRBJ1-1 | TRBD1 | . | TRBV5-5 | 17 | CASSRRVAGQGRTEAFF | TGTGCCAGCAGCCGACGCGTTGCGGGACAGGGCAGGACTGAAGCTTTCTTT
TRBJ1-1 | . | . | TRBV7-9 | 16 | CASSPPSHGMNTEAFF | TGTGCCAGCAGCCCACCCTCCCACGGGATGAACACTGAAGCTTTCTTT
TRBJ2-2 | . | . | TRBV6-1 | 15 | CASSEGVFGSGELFF | TGTGCCAGCAGTGAAGGGGTGTTTGGATCCGGGGAGCTGTTTTTT
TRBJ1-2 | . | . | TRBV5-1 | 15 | CASSPGAADIYGYTF | TGCGCCAGCAGCCCGGGCGCGGCAGACATATATGGCTACACCTTC
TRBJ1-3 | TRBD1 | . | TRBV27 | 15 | CASSSQGAAGNTIYF | TGTGCCAGCAGTTCACAGGGGGCAGCTGGAAACACCATATATTTT
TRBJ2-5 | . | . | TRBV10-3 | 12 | CAISEMRETQYF | TGTGCCATCAGTGAGATGAGGGAGACCCAGTACTTC
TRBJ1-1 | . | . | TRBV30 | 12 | CAWNRMNTEAFF | TGTGCCTGGAACCGGATGAACACTGAAGCTTTCTTT
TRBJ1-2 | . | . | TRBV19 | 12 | CASSAYIDGYTF | TGTGCCAGTAGTGCCTACATTGATGGCTACACCTTC
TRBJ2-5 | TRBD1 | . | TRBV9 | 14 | CASSARQGWETQYF | TGTGCCAGCAGCGCCCGACAGGGATGGGAGACCCAGTACTTC
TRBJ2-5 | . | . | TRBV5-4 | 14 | CASSEGQMRETQYF | TGTGCCAGCAGCGAAGGACAGATGAGGGAGACCCAGTACTTC
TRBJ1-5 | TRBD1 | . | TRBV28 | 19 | CASSLPPGQGAYSNQPQHF | TGTGCCAGCAGTTTACCTCCGGGACAGGGGGCGTATAGCAATCAGCCCCAGCATTTT
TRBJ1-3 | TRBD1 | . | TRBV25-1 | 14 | CASSSGTGVSTIYF | TGTGCCAGCAGTTCCGGGACAGGTGTCAGCACCATATATTTT
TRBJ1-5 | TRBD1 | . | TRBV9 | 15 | CASSAPGTGDRPQHF | TGTGCCAGCAGCGCCCCCGGGACAGGGGATAGGCCCCAGCATTTT
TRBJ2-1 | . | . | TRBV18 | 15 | CASSPGGRSYNEQFF | TGTGCCAGCTCACCGGGCGGGCGCTCCTACAATGAGCAGTTCTTC
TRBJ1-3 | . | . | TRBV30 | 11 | CAWSGLGAIYF | TGTGCCTGGAGTGGGTTGGGGGCCATATATTTT
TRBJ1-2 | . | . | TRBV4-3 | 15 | CASSQDFGKSYGYTF | TGCGCCAGCAGCCAAGATTTTGGGAAATCCTATGGCTACACCTTC
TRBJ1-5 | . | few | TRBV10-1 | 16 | CASSVMDVYSNQPQHF | TGCGCCAGCAGTGTGATGGACGTATATAGCAATCAGCCCCAGCATTTT
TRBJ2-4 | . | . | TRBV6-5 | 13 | CASSTSGVDIQYF | TGTGCCAGCAGTACCTCAGGGGTAGACATTCAGTACTTC
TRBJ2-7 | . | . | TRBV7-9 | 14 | CASLTTGGRYEQYF | TGTGCCAGCTTAACGACAGGTGGTCGCTACGAGCAGTACTTC
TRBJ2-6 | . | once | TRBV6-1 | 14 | CAMGRGSGANVLTF | TGTGCCATGGGTAGGGGTTCTGGGGCCAACGTCCTGACTTTC
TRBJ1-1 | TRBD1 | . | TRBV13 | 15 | CASSLPGQGDIEAFF | TGTGCCAGCAGCTTACCGGGACAGGGGGATATTGAAGCTTTCTTT
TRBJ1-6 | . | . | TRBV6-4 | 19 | CASSDSRSQGGGDNSPLHF | TGTGCCAGCAGTGACTCGCGGAGCCAGGGAGGCGGGGATAATTCACCCCTCCACTTT
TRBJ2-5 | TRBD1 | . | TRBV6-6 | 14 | CASSLDRVEETQYF | TGTGCCAGCAGTTTGGACAGGGTGGAAGAGACCCAGTACTTC